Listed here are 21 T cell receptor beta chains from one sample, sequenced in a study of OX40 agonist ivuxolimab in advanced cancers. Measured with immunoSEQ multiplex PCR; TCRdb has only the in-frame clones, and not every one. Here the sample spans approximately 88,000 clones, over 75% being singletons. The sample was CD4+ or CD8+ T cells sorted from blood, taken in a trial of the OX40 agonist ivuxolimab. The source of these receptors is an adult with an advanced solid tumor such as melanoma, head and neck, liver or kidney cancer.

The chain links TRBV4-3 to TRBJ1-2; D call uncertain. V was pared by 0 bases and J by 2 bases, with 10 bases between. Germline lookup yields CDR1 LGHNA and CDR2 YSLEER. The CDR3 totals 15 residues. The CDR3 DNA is TGCGCCAGCAGCCAAGACGGATACAACAACTATGGCTACACCTTC. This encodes CASSQDGYNNYGYTF.

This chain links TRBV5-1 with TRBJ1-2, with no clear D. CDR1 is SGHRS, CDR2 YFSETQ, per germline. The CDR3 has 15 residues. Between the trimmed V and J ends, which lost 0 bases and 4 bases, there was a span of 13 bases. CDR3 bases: TGCGCCAGCAGCTTGGAAGGCGGAGGTACCTATGGCTACACCTTC. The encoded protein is CASSLEGGGTYGYTF.

For the CDR3, the DNA is TGTGCCAGCAGCCAGGGACGGCTGAACACTGAAGCTTTCTTT. This gives the protein CASSQGRLNTEAFF. This sequence joins TRBV7-2 and TRBJ1-1, with D possibly matching TRBD1 (5 bases). Germline CDR1 and CDR2: SGHTA and FQGNSA. Trimming stripped 5 bases from V and 0 bases from J, with 10 bases between. CDR3 length: 14 residues.

CDR3 sequence (DNA): TGTGCCAGCAGTTTAGGCGGCGGGGGGATAGATACGCAGTATTTT. This encodes CASSLGGGGIDTQYF. V and J are TRBV27 and TRBJ2-3, with 8 bases lining up with TRBD2. Germline V gives CDR1 MNHEY, CDR2 SMNVEV (reference sequence). V trimming: 2 bases; J trimming: 5 bases; junction bases outside the gene matches: 6. The CDR3 is made up of 15 amino acids.

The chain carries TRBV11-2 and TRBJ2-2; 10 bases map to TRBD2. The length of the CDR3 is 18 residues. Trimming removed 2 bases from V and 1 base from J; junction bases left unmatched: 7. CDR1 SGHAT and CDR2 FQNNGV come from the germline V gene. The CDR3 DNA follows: TGTGCCAGCAGCTTAAAACTAGCGGGGCACAGGAACACCGGGGAGCTGTTTTTT. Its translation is CASSLKLAGHRNTGELFF.

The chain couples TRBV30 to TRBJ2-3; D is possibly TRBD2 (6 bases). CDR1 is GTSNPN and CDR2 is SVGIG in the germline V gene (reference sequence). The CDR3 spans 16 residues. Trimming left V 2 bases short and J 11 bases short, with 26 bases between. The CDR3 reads CAWSLKIGLPRPEQYF. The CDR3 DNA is TGTGCCTGGAGTCTAAAGATAGGACTACCGAGACCGGAGCAGTATTTT.

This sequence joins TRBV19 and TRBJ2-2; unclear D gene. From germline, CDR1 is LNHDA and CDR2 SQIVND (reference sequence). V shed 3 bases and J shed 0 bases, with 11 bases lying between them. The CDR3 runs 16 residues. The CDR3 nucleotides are TGTGCCAGTAGTATTGTATCGGTAACGAACACCGGGGAGCTGTTTTTT. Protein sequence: CASSIVSVTNTGELFF.

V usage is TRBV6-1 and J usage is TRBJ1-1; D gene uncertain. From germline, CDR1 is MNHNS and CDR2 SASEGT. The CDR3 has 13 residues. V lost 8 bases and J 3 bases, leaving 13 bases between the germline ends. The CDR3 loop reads CASRSYQDTEAFF. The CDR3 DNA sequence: TGTGCCAGCCGCTCTTACCAGGACACTGAAGCTTTCTTT.

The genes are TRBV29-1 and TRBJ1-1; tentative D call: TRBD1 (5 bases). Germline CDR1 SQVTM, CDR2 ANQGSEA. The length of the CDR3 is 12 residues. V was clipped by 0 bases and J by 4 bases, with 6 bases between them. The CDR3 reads CSVEEGATEAFF. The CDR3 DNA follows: TGCAGCGTTGAAGAAGGGGCCACTGAAGCTTTCTTT.

Here the CDR3 reads CASGLALLEQQFF. DNA for the CDR3: TGTGCTAGTGGTTTGGCCCTATTGGAGCAGCAGTTCTTC. The rearrangement uses TRBV12-5 and TRBJ2-1; D is ambiguous. The germline gives CDR1 LGHNT, CDR2 FRNRAP. This CDR3 has 13 amino acids. V was cut by 1 base and J by 11 bases, with 12 bases left in between.

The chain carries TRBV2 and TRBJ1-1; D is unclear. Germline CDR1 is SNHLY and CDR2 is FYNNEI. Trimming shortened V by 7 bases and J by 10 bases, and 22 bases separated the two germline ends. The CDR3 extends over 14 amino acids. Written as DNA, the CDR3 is TGTGCCAGCAAGCAAGACGGAACAAATGATGTAGCTTTCTTT. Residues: CASKQDGTNDVAFF.

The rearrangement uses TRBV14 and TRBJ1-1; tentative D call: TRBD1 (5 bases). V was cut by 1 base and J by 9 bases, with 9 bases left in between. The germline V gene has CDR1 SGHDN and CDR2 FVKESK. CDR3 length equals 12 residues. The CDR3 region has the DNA TGTGCCAGCAGCCAAGCTCGGGGACAAGCTTTCTTT. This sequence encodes CASSQARGQAFF.

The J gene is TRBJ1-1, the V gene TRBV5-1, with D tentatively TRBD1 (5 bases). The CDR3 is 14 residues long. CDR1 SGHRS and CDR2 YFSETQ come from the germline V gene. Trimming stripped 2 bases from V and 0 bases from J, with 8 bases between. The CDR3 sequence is CASSFGRVNTEAFF. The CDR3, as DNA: TGCGCCAGCAGCTTCGGCAGGGTGAACACTGAAGCTTTCTTT.

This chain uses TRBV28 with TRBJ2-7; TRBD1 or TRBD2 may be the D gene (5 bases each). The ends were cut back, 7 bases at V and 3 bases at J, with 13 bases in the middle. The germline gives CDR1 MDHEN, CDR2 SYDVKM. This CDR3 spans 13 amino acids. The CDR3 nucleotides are TGTGCCAGCATATCCGGGGACGGCTACGAGCAGTACTTC. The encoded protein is CASISGDGYEQYF. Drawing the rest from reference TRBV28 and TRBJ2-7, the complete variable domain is DVKVTQSSRYLVKRTGEKVFLECVQDMDHENMFWYRQDPGLGLRLIYFSYDVKMKEKGDIPEGYSVSREKKERFSLILESASTNQTSMYLCASISGDGYEQYFGPGTRLTVT.

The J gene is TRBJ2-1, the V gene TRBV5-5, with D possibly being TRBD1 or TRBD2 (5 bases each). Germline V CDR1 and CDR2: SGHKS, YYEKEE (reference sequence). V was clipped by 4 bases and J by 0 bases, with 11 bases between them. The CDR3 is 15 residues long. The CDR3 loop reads CASSRDGSSYNEQFF. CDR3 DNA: TGTGCCAGCAGCAGGGACGGAAGCTCCTACAATGAGCAGTTCTTC.

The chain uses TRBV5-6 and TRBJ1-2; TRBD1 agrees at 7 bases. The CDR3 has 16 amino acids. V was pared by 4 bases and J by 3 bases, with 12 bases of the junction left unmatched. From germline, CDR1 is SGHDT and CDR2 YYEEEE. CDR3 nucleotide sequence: TGTGCCAGCAGCCCGGAACAGGGGAGGAGACACTATGGCTACACCTTC. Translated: CASSPEQGRRHYGYTF.

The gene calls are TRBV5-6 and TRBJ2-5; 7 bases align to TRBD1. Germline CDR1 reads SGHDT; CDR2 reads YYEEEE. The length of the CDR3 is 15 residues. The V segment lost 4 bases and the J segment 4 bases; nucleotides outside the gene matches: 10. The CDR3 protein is CASSVIQGTVETQYF. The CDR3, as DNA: TGTGCCAGCAGCGTCATACAGGGGACGGTAGAGACCCAGTACTTC.

In DNA form, the CDR3 reads TGTGCCAGCAGCTTAGAGAGTAGTTTTGACTCCTACGAGCAGTACTTC. Protein product: CASSLESSFDSYEQYF. The V and J genes are TRBV11-2 and TRBJ2-7, with no clear D. Germline V gene sequence: CDR1 SGHAT, CDR2 FQNNGV. The V end lost 0 bases, the J end lost 0 bases, and 12 bases lay between the germline ends. The CDR3 sequence is 16 residues long. The full variable domain, completed using reference TRBV11-2 and TRBJ2-7, is EAGVAQSPRYKIIEKRQSVAFWCNPISGHATLYWYQQILGQGPKLLIQFQNNGVVDDSQLPKDRFSAERLKGVDSTLKIQPAKLEDSAVYLCASSLESSFDSYEQYFGPGTRLTVT.

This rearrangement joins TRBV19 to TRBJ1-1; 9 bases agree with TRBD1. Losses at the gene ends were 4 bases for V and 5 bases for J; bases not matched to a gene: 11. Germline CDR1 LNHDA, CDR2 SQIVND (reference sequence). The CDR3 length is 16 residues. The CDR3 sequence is CASSTFLNRGRTEAFF. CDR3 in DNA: TGTGCCAGTAGTACCTTCCTAAACAGGGGGCGAACTGAAGCTTTCTTT.

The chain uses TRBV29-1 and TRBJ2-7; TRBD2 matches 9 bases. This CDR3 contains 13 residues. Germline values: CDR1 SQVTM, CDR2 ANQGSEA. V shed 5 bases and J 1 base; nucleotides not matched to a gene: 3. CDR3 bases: TGCAGCGTTACGCTAGCGGGATCCTACGAGCAGTACTTC. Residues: CSVTLAGSYEQYF.

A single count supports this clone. The CDR3 DNA reads as TGTGCCAGCAGCGCGGGACAGGCCCTCTATGGCTACACCTTC. Protein: CASSAGQALYGYTF. The chain has TRBV7-2 and TRBJ1-2; 8 bases align to TRBD1. Germline V CDR1 and CDR2: SGHTA, FQGNSA. This CDR3 is 14 amino acids long. Unmatched junction bases numbered 6, after V lost 5 bases and J lost 4 bases. The full variable domain, in which reference TRBV7-2 and TRBJ1-2 provide the parts outside the CDR3, is GAGVSQSPSNKVTEKGKDVELRCDPISGHTALYWYRQSLGQGLEFLIYFQGNSAPDKSGLPSDRFSAERTGGSVSTLTIQRTQQEDSAVYLCASSAGQALYGYTFGSGTRLTVV.